The clone carrying this T cell receptor (beta chain) appeared many times. Its antigen remains unknown. The data originate from a study of blood T cells in healthy people across ages. Whole-study results and caveats: Roughly linearly, TCR beta diversity per million T cells fell as age increased.

Germline CDR1 reads DFQATT; CDR2 reads SNEGSKA (reference sequence). This CDR3 has 14 residues. The trim removed 6 bases at V and 2 bases at J, leaving 5 bases unmatched. A second 7 to 11 cycle PCR used barcoded and J-beta primers. TCRdb reprocessed the 5' RACE reads with MiXCR, giving one entry per CDR3 protein. The sample holds 550,000 to 800,000 distinct CDR3 sequences, approximately 29% seen once. Sequencing input: blood. The V and J genes are TRBV20-1 and TRBJ2-7; 12 bases are shared with TRBD2. This clonotype originated in a woman older than 75 in good health. CDR3 protein: CSARLAGAAYEQYF. CDR3 sequence (DNA): TGCAGTGCGAGACTAGCGGGGGCTGCCTACGAGCAGTACTTC.